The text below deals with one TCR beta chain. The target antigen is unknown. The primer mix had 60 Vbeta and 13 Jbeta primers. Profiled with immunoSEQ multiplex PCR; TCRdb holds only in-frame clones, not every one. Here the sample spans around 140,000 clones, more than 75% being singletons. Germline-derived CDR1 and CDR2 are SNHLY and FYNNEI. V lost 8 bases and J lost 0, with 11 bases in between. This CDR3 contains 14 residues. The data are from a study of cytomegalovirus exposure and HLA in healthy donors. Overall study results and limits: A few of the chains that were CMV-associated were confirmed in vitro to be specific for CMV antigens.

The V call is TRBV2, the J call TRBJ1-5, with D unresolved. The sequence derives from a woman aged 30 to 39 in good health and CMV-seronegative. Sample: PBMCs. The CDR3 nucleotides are TGTGCCAGCGCAGGTCAGATTAGCAATCAGCCCCAGCATTTT. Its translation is CASAGQISNQPQHF.